A selection of T cell receptor beta chains follows, all from one sample in a study of beta chain features in type 1 diabetes. Profiled with immunoSEQ multiplex PCR; TCRdb holds only in-frame clones, not every one. In the table there are approximately 270,000 clones, about 13% of which are singletons. The specimen was naive CD4+ T cells from blood. The receptors derive from a man aged 30 to 45 with type 1 diabetes. The CDR3 runs from the conserved cysteine through the conserved F or W. The D gene is left open where the match is weak. Where a row states a size, it is once, few, many or the class of an expanded clone; other rows omit it.

CDR3nt,CDR3aa,abundance,j_gene,d_gene,v_gene
TGTGCCATCAGTGAGTCGACAGGGGGCTCCTATGGCTACACCTTC,CAISESTGGSYGYTF,-,TRBJ1-2,TRBD1,TRBV10-3
TGTGCCAGCAGTTTCTCGGTCCTCGGACAGGGCAATGGCTACACCTTC,CASSFSVLGQGNGYTF,-,TRBJ1-2,TRBD1,TRBV28
TGTGCCAGCAGTTTAGCCGGGACTAGCGTAGAGAATGAGCAGTTCTTC,CASSLAGTSVENEQFF,few,TRBJ2-1,TRBD2,TRBV27
TGTGCCACCAGGCCCGAGGGCAGCAGACTCGAGCAGTACTTC,CATRPEGSRLEQYF,few,TRBJ2-7,-,TRBV19
TGTGCCAGCAACCCTATTACGAACACCGGGGAGCTGTTTTTT,CASNPITNTGELFF,-,TRBJ2-2,-,TRBV2
TGTGCCAGCAACCTAGCGGGGAAGCACGCAGATACGCAGTATTTT,CASNLAGKHADTQYF,few,TRBJ2-3,TRBD2,TRBV9
TGCGCCAGCAGCCAAGTAGGGAGACAGGGGGCTGCTGAGCAGTTCTTC,CASSQVGRQGAAEQFF,-,TRBJ2-1,TRBD1,TRBV4-1
TGTGCCAGCAGCCAAGATCAGAGGCGATACCAAGAGACCCAGTACTTC,CASSQDQRRYQETQYF,few,TRBJ2-5,-,TRBV4-2
TGCGCCAGCAGCCCGGTCTCGGGAAACATTCAGTACTTC,CASSPVSGNIQYF,-,TRBJ2-4,-,TRBV5-1
TGTGCCAGCAGCTTAAGTGCGGGCACTGAAGCTTTCTTT,CASSLSAGTEAFF,-,TRBJ1-1,-,TRBV11-1
TGTGCCTGGAGTTCAGGCAACACGGCGAACACTGAAGCTTTCTTT,CAWSSGNTANTEAFF,-,TRBJ1-1,-,TRBV30
TGTGCCAGCAGCCAGTCGTTCATTTCCGCGAGTGCCAAAAACATTCAGTACTTC,CASSQSFISASAKNIQYF,few,TRBJ2-4,-,TRBV14
TGTGCCAGCAGCGCCTCCAATGAGCAGTTCTTC,CASSASNEQFF,few,TRBJ2-1,-,TRBV9
TGCGCCAGCAGTTCGGGACAGGACGGCACTGAAGCTTTCTTT,CASSSGQDGTEAFF,-,TRBJ1-1,TRBD1,TRBV5-1
TGTGCCACACTAAGCAGACAGGGGGCAATGAAGGTCAATCAGCCCCAGCATTTT,CATLSRQGAMKVNQPQHF,-,TRBJ1-5,TRBD1,TRBV28
TGTGCCAGCAGTAAACAGGGAACCACCGGGGAGCTGTTTTTT,CASSKQGTTGELFF,-,TRBJ2-2,-,TRBV2
TGTGCCAGTAGTATCAGGGGCTTCGGCGAGCAGTACTTC,CASSIRGFGEQYF,few,TRBJ2-7,-,TRBV19
TGTGCCAGCAGCAAGCGGGGGGGACAGGGGGGACACAATGAGCAGTTCTTC,CASSKRGGQGGHNEQFF,-,TRBJ2-1,-,TRBV11-2
TGTGCCAGCAGTGAATACCCGGGAAACACCATATATTTT,CASSEYPGNTIYF,-,TRBJ1-3,-,TRBV25-1
TGCAGTGCTACAAACTACGAGCAGTACTTC,CSATNYEQYF,-,TRBJ2-7,-,TRBV20-1
TGTGCCAGCAGTTGGGACAGGAACACCGGGGAGCTGTTTTTT,CASSWDRNTGELFF,-,TRBJ2-2,TRBD1,TRBV27
TGTGCCAGTAGGAGACTCCCAAGCTCCTACAATGAGCAGTTCTTC,CASRRLPSSYNEQFF,-,TRBJ2-1,-,TRBV19
TGTGCCAGCAGTTACTCTAGGGGGATTGGACGAGAGACCCAGTACTTC,CASSYSRGIGRETQYF,-,TRBJ2-5,-,TRBV6-5
TGTGCCAGCACCCCTGCGGGAGGGCCCCAAGAGACCCAGTACTTC,CASTPAGGPQETQYF,few,TRBJ2-5,TRBD2,TRBV28
TGTGCCAGCAGCAGGACTAGCGGGGCCCCTTACTACAATGAGCAGTTCTTC,CASSRTSGAPYYNEQFF,-,TRBJ2-1,TRBD2,TRBV7-9
TGTGCCAGCAGCGCGGGGACTAGCGGAGTCACAGATACGCAGTATTTT,CASSAGTSGVTDTQYF,few,TRBJ2-3,TRBD2,TRBV7-9
TGCGCCAGCAGCTTGGAAGGCAGGGGGACCTACGAGCAGTACTTC,CASSLEGRGTYEQYF,few,TRBJ2-7,TRBD1,TRBV5-1
TGTGCCAGCAGTCCTGGGACAGGGCCCGAGCAGTACTTC,CASSPGTGPEQYF,-,TRBJ2-7,TRBD1,TRBV27
TGTGCCATCAGTGACCGGGACATTACAGATACGCAGTATTTT,CAISDRDITDTQYF,few,TRBJ2-3,-,TRBV10-3
TGTGCCAGCAGAGGGACAGGGGGCCGCGATAATCAGCCCCAGCATTTT,CASRGTGGRDNQPQHF,-,TRBJ1-5,TRBD1,TRBV2
TGCGCCAGCAGCTTAACAGGGGCAACTAATGAAAAACTGTTTTTT,CASSLTGATNEKLFF,-,TRBJ1-4,TRBD1,TRBV5-1
TGTGCCAGCAGCCTCACTAGCGGGAGTTTTAATGAGCAGTTCTTC,CASSLTSGSFNEQFF,-,TRBJ2-1,TRBD2,TRBV7-3
TGTGCCAGCAGCGCCCCTAACTCTGGGGCCAACGTCCTGACTTTC,CASSAPNSGANVLTF,-,TRBJ2-6,-,TRBV9
TGCAGTGCCCCTCTCCGCTATGGCTACACCTTC,CSAPLRYGYTF,once,TRBJ1-2,-,TRBV20-1
TGTGCCAGCAGTGAAGTCAGGCAGAACTATGGCTACACCTTC,CASSEVRQNYGYTF,-,TRBJ1-2,-,TRBV2
TGTGCCAGTAGTACCAGGGGGCTGAACACTGAAGCTTTCTTT,CASSTRGLNTEAFF,-,TRBJ1-1,TRBD1,TRBV19
TGTGCCAGCAGCGTAGCTATCGGGGTGCGAGAGACCCAGTACTTC,CASSVAIGVRETQYF,few,TRBJ2-5,-,TRBV9
TGTGCCAGCAGCTCATTAGGGACAGGGGTACAAGAGCAGTACTTC,CASSSLGTGVQEQYF,-,TRBJ2-7,TRBD1,TRBV7-2
TGTGCCTGGAGTGTAGCGGACAGGGTGGGCAATCAGCCCCAGCATTTT,CAWSVADRVGNQPQHF,-,TRBJ1-5,TRBD1,TRBV30
TGTGCCAGCAGCTTGGGACTAGCTGGCAATGAGCAGTTCTTC,CASSLGLAGNEQFF,-,TRBJ2-1,TRBD2,TRBV7-2
TGTGCCAGCAGCACCCGACTAGCGGGAAGGGATGAGCAGTTCTTC,CASSTRLAGRDEQFF,-,TRBJ2-1,TRBD2,TRBV7-2
TGTGCCAGCAGCTCGTACCCGGGACAGGGGAGGAGGACCGGGGAGCTGTTTTTT,CASSSYPGQGRRTGELFF,few,TRBJ2-2,TRBD1,TRBV11-2
TGTGCCAGCAGCCTGGAGCGGGGAAAACTGTTTTTT,CASSLERGKLFF,-,TRBJ1-4,-,TRBV6-5
TGTGCCAGCAGACTAGCGGGGATCTACAATGAGCAGTTCTTC,CASRLAGIYNEQFF,-,TRBJ2-1,TRBD2,TRBV6-6
TGTGCCAGCAGCCCAAGCACAGATACGCAGTATTTT,CASSPSTDTQYF,few,TRBJ2-3,-,TRBV7-9
TGCGCCAGCAGCCAATATCAGGGGGCCGGTGAGACCCAGTACTTC,CASSQYQGAGETQYF,-,TRBJ2-5,TRBD1,TRBV4-1
TGCGCCAGCAGCCAAGTATTGGGACAAAGGTCCTACGAGCAGTACTTC,CASSQVLGQRSYEQYF,few,TRBJ2-7,-,TRBV4-3
TGTGCCAGCAGCTTGCCAGACAGGGCCTACGAGCAGTACTTC,CASSLPDRAYEQYF,-,TRBJ2-7,TRBD1,TRBV5-8
TGTGCCAGCAGCGATGACAGGCCTAATGAAAAACTGTTTTTT,CASSDDRPNEKLFF,few,TRBJ1-4,-,TRBV25-1
TGTGCCAGCAGTGACAGGATGATGAATCAGCCCCAGCATTTT,CASSDRMMNQPQHF,few,TRBJ1-5,-,TRBV2
TGTGCCAGCTCCGGTCTCAGCAATCAGCCCCAGCATTTT,CASSGLSNQPQHF,few,TRBJ1-5,-,TRBV7-9
TGTGCCAGCTCAGGTTCGGCGGGAGTGGGGTACGAGCAGTACTTC,CASSGSAGVGYEQYF,-,TRBJ2-7,TRBD2,TRBV18
TGTGCCAGCAGTTCGGGACTTCACACCGGGGAGCTGTTTTTT,CASSSGLHTGELFF,-,TRBJ2-2,-,TRBV28
TGCAGCGCCGGGCTAGCGGGAAGCTCCTACAATGAGCAGTTCTTC,CSAGLAGSSYNEQFF,-,TRBJ2-1,TRBD2,TRBV29-1
TGTGCCAGCAGCTCACTAGCGGGAGCCTACGAGCAGTACTTC,CASSSLAGAYEQYF,-,TRBJ2-7,TRBD2,TRBV5-4
TGTGCCAGCACCGGGGGCTCTGGAAACACCATATATTTT,CASTGGSGNTIYF,few,TRBJ1-3,-,TRBV7-9
TGTGCCAGCAGTGGGGCTAGCGGTCGCACCGGGGAGCTGTTTTTT,CASSGASGRTGELFF,-,TRBJ2-2,TRBD2,TRBV25-1